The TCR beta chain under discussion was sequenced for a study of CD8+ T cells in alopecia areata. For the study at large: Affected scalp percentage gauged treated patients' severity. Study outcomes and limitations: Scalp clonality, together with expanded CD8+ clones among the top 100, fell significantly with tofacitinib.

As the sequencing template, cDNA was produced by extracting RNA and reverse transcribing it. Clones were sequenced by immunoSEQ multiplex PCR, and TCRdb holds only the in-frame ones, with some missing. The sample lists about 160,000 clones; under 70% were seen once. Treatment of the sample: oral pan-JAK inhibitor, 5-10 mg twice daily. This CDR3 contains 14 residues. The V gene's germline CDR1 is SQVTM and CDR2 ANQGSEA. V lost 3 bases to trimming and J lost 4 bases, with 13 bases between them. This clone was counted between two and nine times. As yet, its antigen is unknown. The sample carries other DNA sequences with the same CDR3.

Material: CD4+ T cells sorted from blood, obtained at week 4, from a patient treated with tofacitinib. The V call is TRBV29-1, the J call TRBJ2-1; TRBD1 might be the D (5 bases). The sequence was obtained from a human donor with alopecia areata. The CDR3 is CSVDRTGIYNEQFF. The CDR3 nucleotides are TGCAGCGTTGATCGTACAGGAATTTACAATGAGCAGTTCTTC.